The 26 T cell receptor beta chains reported below all come from one sample, sequenced in a study of cytomegalovirus exposure and HLA in healthy donors (TCRdb year 2017). Libraries were built with the immunoSEQ multiplex PCR assay. A mixture of 60 forward primers for TCR Vbeta segments and 13 reverse primers for TCR Jbeta segments was used in the multiplex PCR. Held by TCRdb, this immuneACCESS table contains in-frame sequences only and omits some clones. Under half of the omission traces to an unresolved V gene where checked; the cause of the rest is unknown. For this sample there are 99,000 or so clones; roughly 79% appear just once. 5.6% of the sample is held by the ten biggest clonotypes. Sequenced: PBMCs. The source is a male donor in good health and CMV-seronegative.

The chain has TRBV30 and TRBJ2-7; TRBD2 matches 7 bases. The CDR3 has 16 residues. CDR1 is GTSNPN, CDR2 SVGIG, per germline (reference sequence). V shed 1 base, J shed 2 bases, and the junction held 11 bases outside the gene matches. The CDR3 loop is CAWSALLGGRAYEQYF. The CDR3 bases are TGTGCCTGGAGTGCACTCTTAGGAGGGAGGGCCTACGAGCAGTACTTC.

V gene TRBV11-1 combines with J gene TRBJ2-2; D is uncertain. Trimming left V 1 base short and J 1 base short, with 10 bases between. The CDR3 extends over 16 amino acids. Per germline, CDR1 SGHAT and CDR2 FQDESV (reference sequence). CDR3 coding DNA: TGTGCCAGCAGCTTAGATTCCAGGCAGAACACCGGGGAGCTGTTTTTT. This codes for CASSLDSRQNTGELFF.

This sequence joins TRBV11-3 and TRBJ1-1; 9 bases are shared with TRBD1. This CDR3 contains 12 residues. CDR1 is SGHNT, CDR2 YENEEA, per germline. V shed 5 bases, J shed 11 bases, and the junction held 6 bases outside the gene matches. The CDR3 DNA is TGTGCCAGCAGCACAGGACAGGGGAAGGCTTTCTTT. Translated, it gives CASSTGQGKAFF.

The chain has TRBV15 and TRBJ1-4, with D possibly TRBD1 on 5 matching bases. The V gene's germline CDR1 is LNHNV and CDR2 YYDKDF (reference sequence). Deletions cut 8 bases from V and 6 bases from J, with 19 bases between. The CDR3 runs to 15 residues. The CDR3 sequence is CATARGVGRDEKLFF. The DNA of the CDR3 is TGTGCCACCGCAAGGGGCGTGGGCAGGGATGAAAAACTGTTTTTT.

V is TRBV9 and J is TRBJ2-2; 16 nucleotides line up with TRBD2. Trimming took 4 bases from V and 6 from J; bases not matched to a gene: 6. This CDR3 comprises 17 residues. Germline CDR1 reads SGDLS; CDR2 reads YYNGEE. CDR3 nucleotides: TGTGCCAGCAGCCCTACCGGGACTAGCGGGGGGGCCGGGGAGCTGTTTTTT. This encodes CASSPTGTSGGAGELFF.

Concerning this clone itself: One junction end does not reproduce the germline sequence, and a read error may be involved. The V and J genes are TRBV7-9 and TRBJ1-2, with TRBD1 identical over 7 bases. The germline V gene has CDR1 SEHNR and CDR2 FQNEAQ (reference sequence). The CDR3 contains 13 residues. The CDR3 region has the DNA TGTTCCAGCAGCAACGGAGACAGGGTTGGCTACACCTTC. This gives the protein CSSSNGDRVGYTF.

V usage is TRBV4-1 and J usage is TRBJ1-5; TRBD1 agrees at 10 bases. V gave up 0 bases and J gave up 5 bases; unmatched junction bases: 7. Germline CDR1 reads MGHRA; CDR2 reads YSYEKL. The CDR3 contains 17 residues. CDR3 amino acids: CASSQDQTGGGHQPQHF. The CDR3 bases are TGCGCCAGCAGCCAAGACCAGACAGGGGGCGGCCATCAGCCCCAGCATTTT.

Only a few counts were recorded for this clone. The chain recombines TRBV7-3 with TRBJ2-3, with 9 bases lining up with TRBD2. In germline, CDR1 is SGHTA, CDR2 FQGTGA. Trimming took 5 bases from V and 4 from J; bases not matched to a gene: 10. The CDR3 has 16 amino acids. CDR3 bases: TGTGCCAGCAGCCCGGTCGGCGGGAGGGCTGCAGATACGCAGTATTTT. Translating gives CASSPVGGRAADTQYF.

The chain links TRBV6-1 to TRBJ2-5; 7 bases are shared with TRBD1. Trimming removed 5 bases from V and 0 bases from J; junction bases left unmatched: 3. The CDR3 length is 14 residues. The germline V gene encodes CDR1 MNHNS and CDR2 SASEGT. The CDR3 DNA reads as TGTGCCAGCAGTAGAGACAGGGACCAAGAGACCCAGTACTTC. It codes for CASSRDRDQETQYF.

J is TRBJ1-1 and V is TRBV27; maybe TRBD1 (5 bases). This CDR3 has 13 residues. In germline, CDR1 is MNHEY, CDR2 SMNVEV (reference sequence). V shed 1 base and J shed 4 bases, with 7 bases lying between them. CDR3: CASSLWTTTEAFF. CDR3 sequence (DNA): TGTGCCAGCAGTTTATGGACAACCACTGAAGCTTTCTTT.

The chain recombines TRBV27 with TRBJ2-7; 12 nucleotides line up with TRBD2. Germline V gene lookup returns CDR1 MNHEY and CDR2 SMNVEV (reference sequence). This CDR3 contains 15 residues. J was trimmed by 5 bases and V by 2 bases; bases with no gene match: 4. The CDR3 is CASSLGLAGRNEQYF. The CDR3 bases are TGTGCCAGCAGTTTAGGACTAGCGGGACGAAACGAGCAGTACTTC.

This clone occurred once. This sequence joins TRBV18 and TRBJ2-7, with D possibly TRBD1 on 5 matching bases. V lost 5 bases, J lost 5 bases, and 13 bases lay in between. Looked up from germline, CDR1 is KGHSH and CDR2 is LQKENI. The CDR3 length is 13 residues. The CDR3 here is CASSASGLDEQYF. The CDR3 DNA is TGTGCCAGCTCAGCGTCAGGGTTGGACGAGCAGTACTTC.

The chain recombines TRBV6-5 with TRBJ2-3; D gene unclear. Trimming cost V 0 bases and J 1 base, with 5 bases left between them. This CDR3 has 14 residues. Germline loops: CDR1 MNHEY, CDR2 SVGAGI. CDR3 DNA: TGTGCCAGCAGTTACTCGACACGCACAGATACGCAGTATTTT. Its protein is CASSYSTRTDTQYF.

The rearrangement links TRBV19 to TRBJ1-2; possibly TRBD1 for D (6 bases). CDR1 is LNHDA and CDR2 is SQIVND in the germline V gene (reference sequence). The V and J ends lost 3 bases and 8 bases respectively, with 16 bases between them. The CDR3 length is 14 residues. The CDR3 nucleotides read TGTGCCAGTAGTATGAGGGAAGGACAGTCAGGCTACACCTTC. This encodes CASSMREGQSGYTF. The full variable domain, with the rest looked up from reference TRBV19 and TRBJ1-2, is DGGITQSPKYLFRKEGQNVTLSCEQNLNHDAMYWYRQDPGQGLRLIYYSQIVNDFQKGDIAEGYSVSREKKESFPLTVTSAQKNPTAFYLCASSMREGQSGYTFGSGTRLTVV.

The chain employs TRBV7-3 and TRBJ2-1; perhaps TRBD2 as D (6 bases). CDR1 is SGHTA and CDR2 is FQGTGA in the germline V gene. V was pared by 4 bases and J by 5 bases, with 12 bases between. The CDR3 is made up of 14 amino acids. In DNA, the CDR3 is TGTGCCAGCAGCTCGGAGGGCTACGACAATGAGCAGTTCTTC. This translates into CASSSEGYDNEQFF.

DNA of the CDR3: TGTGCCAGCAGCTTAAGCGGGAGGGGCAATGAGCAGTTCTTC. Translated: CASSLSGRGNEQFF. The chain has TRBV11-3 and TRBJ2-1, with 10 bases fitting TRBD2. The CDR3 sequence is 14 residues long. The germline CDR1 and CDR2 sequences are SGHNT and YENEEA. The V and J ends lost 2 bases and 6 bases, in that order; junction bases with no gene match: 1.

The chain is built from TRBV2 and TRBJ1-2; D gene uncertain. Germline V lookup: CDR1 SNHLY, CDR2 FYNNEI. The CDR3 has 13 residues. V was cut by 6 bases and J by 1 base, with 9 bases left in between. As DNA, the CDR3 is TGTGCCAGCAGGATACAAGTTAACTATGGCTACACCTTC. This codes for CASRIQVNYGYTF.

Of note for this clone: One end of the junction is discordant with germline, which a read error may explain. The rearrangement uses TRBV5-1 and TRBJ1-5; weak D call: TRBD1 (5 bases). CDR1 and CDR2 from the germline V gene are SGHRS and YFSETQ. This CDR3 region has 15 residues. The CDR3 DNA reads TGTGCCAGCAGCTTAGGCAGGGTGAGCAATCAGCCCCAGCATTTT. Translated: CASSLGRVSNQPQHF.

This clone is a singleton in its sample. The V call is TRBV18, the J call TRBJ1-1; tentatively, D is TRBD1 (6 bases). V lost 3 bases and J lost 6, with 14 bases in between. The CDR3 runs to 14 residues. Germline CDR1 and CDR2: KGHSH and LQKENI. The CDR3 here is CASSPPLDRPEAFF. In DNA, the CDR3 is TGTGCCAGCTCACCCCCCCTTGACAGGCCTGAAGCTTTCTTT.

This clone has a handful of counts. The sample holds other DNA sequences that translate to the same CDR3. V and J are TRBV7-8 and TRBJ1-3; D unclear. V lost 1 base, J lost 0 bases, and 7 bases lay in between. This CDR3 has 15 residues. CDR1 and CDR2 from the germline V gene are SGHVS and FQNEAQ. The CDR3 sequence is CASSLVTGSGNTIYF. Here the CDR3 DNA reads TGTGCCAGCAGCTTAGTAACGGGCTCTGGAAACACCATATATTTT.

The V gene is TRBV15, the J gene TRBJ1-1, with 8 bases fitting TRBD1. The germline gives CDR1 LNHNV, CDR2 YYDKDF (reference sequence). The junction had 3 bases not matched to a gene; V was cut back by 5 bases and J by 4 bases. CDR3 length equals 13 residues. CDR3 sequence (DNA): TGTGCCACCAGCGTAACAGGGGGCACTGAAGCTTTCTTT. This codes for CATSVTGGTEAFF.

This rearrangement joins TRBV10-3 to TRBJ2-7, with TRBD1 matching over 12 bases. The germline gives CDR1 ENHRY, CDR2 SYGVKD. J lost 1 base, V lost 10 bases, and 5 bases had no gene match. The CDR3 has 14 residues. The CDR3 nucleotides read TGTGCCACACGGGACAGGGGGCAATCCTACGAGCAGTACTTC. This codes for CATRDRGQSYEQYF.

The CDR3 is CASSFGGFSTYEQYF. CDR3 bases: TGTGCCAGCAGCTTTGGAGGGTTTTCGACCTACGAGCAGTACTTC. The chain couples TRBV5-6 to TRBJ2-7; D is perhaps TRBD2 (6 bases). CDR1 and CDR2 (germline): SGHDT, YYEEEE. Trimming cost V 2 bases and J 2 bases, with 14 bases left between them. This CDR3 region has 15 residues.

J is TRBJ2-2 and V is TRBV28; possibly TRBD1 for D (5 bases). The length of the CDR3 is 13 residues. The germline gives CDR1 MDHEN, CDR2 SYDVKM. Trimming removed 1 base from V and 6 bases from J, with 6 bases in between. Here the CDR3 reads CASSLSGSGELFF. CDR3 nucleotide sequence: TGTGCCAGCAGTTTATCAGGGTCCGGGGAGCTGTTTTTT.

The chain carries TRBV6-1 and TRBJ2-1; 8 nucleotides line up with TRBD2. The germline gives CDR1 MNHNS, CDR2 SASEGT. This CDR3 spans 16 amino acids. J lost 7 bases, V lost 0 bases, and 8 bases had no gene match. CDR3 sequence: CASSEALAGGKNEQFF. The CDR3 DNA reads as TGTGCCAGCAGTGAAGCGCTTGCGGGAGGTAAGAATGAGCAGTTCTTC.

The chain links TRBV30 to TRBJ2-5; 8 nucleotides match TRBD2. The CDR3 is made up of 16 amino acids. Losses at the gene ends were 0 bases for V and 6 bases for J; bases not matched to a gene: 12. CDR1 and CDR2 from the germline V gene are GTSNPN and SVGIG (reference sequence). Here the CDR3 DNA reads TGTGCCTGGAGTGTACGGACGGCTAGCGGGCGAAAGACCCAGTACTTC. This translates into CAWSVRTASGRKTQYF.